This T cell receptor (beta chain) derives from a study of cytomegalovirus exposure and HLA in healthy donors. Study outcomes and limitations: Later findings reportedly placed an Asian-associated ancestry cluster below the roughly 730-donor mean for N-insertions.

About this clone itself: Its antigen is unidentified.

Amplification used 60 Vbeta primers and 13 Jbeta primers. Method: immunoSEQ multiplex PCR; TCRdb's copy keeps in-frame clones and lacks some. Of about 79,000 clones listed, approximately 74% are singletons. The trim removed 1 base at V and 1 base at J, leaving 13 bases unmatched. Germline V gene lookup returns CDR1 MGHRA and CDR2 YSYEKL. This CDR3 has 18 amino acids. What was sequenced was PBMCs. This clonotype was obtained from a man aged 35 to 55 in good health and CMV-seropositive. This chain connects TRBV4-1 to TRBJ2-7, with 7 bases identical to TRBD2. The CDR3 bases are TGCGCCAGCAGCCAAGGTCAGGGAGGGGCAACCAGATCCTACGAGCAGTACTTC. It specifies CASSQGQGGATRSYEQYF.